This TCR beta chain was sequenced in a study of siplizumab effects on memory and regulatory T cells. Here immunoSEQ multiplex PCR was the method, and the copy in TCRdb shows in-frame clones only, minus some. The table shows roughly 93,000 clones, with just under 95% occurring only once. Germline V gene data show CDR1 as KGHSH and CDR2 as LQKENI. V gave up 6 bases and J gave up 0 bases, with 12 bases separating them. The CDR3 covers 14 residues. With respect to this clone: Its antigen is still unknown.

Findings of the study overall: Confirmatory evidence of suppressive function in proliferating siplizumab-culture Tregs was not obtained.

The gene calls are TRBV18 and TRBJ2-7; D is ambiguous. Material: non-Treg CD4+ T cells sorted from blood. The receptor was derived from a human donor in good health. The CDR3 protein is CASSGGTSSYEQYF. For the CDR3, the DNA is TGTGCCAGCTCGGGCGGCACGAGCTCCTACGAGCAGTACTTC.